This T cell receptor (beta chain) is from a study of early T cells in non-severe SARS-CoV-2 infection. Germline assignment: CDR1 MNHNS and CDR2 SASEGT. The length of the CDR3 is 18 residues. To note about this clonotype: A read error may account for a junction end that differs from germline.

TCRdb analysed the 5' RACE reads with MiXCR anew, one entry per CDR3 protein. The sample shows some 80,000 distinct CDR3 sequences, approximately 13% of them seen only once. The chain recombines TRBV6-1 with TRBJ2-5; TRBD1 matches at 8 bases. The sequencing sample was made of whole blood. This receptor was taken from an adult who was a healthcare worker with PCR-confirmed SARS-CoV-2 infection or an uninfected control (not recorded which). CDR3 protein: CASSDERTGSWLGETQYF. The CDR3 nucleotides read TGTGCCAGCAGTGACGAGAGGACAGGGTCTTGGTTAGGGGAGACCCAGTACTTT.